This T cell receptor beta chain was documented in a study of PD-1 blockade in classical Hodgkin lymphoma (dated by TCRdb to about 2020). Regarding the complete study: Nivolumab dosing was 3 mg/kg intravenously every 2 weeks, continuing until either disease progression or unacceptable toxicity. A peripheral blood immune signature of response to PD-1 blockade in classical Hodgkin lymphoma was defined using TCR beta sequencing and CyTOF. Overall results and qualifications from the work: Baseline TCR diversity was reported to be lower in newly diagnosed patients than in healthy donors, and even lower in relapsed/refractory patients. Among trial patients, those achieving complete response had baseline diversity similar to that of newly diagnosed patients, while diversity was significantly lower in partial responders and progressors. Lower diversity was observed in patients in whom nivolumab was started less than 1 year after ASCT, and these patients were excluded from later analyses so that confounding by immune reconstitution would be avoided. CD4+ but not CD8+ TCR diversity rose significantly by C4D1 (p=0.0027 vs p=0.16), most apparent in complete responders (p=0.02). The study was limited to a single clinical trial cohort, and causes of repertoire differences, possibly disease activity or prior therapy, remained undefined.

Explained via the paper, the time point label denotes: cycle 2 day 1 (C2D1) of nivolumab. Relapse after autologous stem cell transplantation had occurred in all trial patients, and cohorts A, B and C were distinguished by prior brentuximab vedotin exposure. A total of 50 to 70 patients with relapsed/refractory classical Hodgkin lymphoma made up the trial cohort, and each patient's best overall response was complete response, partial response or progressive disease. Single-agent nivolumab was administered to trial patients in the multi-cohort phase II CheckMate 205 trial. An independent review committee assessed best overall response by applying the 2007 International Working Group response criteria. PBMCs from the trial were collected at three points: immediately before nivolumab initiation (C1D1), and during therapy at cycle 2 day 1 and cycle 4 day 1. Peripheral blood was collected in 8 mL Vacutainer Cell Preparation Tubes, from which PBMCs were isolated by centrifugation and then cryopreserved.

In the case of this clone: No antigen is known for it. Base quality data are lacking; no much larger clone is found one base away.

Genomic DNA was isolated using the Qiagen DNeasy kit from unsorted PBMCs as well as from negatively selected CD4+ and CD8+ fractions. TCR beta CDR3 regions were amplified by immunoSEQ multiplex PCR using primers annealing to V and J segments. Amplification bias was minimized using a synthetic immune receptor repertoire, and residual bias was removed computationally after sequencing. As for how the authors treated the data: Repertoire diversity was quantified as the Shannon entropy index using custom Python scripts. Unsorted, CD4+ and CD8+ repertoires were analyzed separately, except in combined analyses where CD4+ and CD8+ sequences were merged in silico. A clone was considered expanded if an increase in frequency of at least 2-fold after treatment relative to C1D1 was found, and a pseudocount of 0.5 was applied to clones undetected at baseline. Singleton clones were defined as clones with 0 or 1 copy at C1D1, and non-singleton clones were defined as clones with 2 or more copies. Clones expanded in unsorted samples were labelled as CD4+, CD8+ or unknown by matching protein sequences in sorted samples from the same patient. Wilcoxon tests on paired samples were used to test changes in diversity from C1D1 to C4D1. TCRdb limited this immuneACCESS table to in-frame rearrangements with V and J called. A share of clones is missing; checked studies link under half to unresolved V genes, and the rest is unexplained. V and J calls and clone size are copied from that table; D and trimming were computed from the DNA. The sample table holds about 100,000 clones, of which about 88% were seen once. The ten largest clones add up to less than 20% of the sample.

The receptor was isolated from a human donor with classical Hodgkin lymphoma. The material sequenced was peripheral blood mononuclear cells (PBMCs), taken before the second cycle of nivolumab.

The CDR3 loop reads CASSLATGLGFPSNEQFF. Here is the DNA: TGTGCCAGCAGCTTAGCCACAGGGCTTGGCTTCCCTAGTAATGAGCAGTTCTTC. The rearrangement combines TRBV7-6 with TRBJ2-1; TRBD1 is a weak D gene call, 6 bases matching. V gives up 0 bases and J gives up 7 bases, and the segment between their germline ends measures 22 bases. The CDR3 holds 18 amino acids from the cysteine to the phenylalanine. Only the CDR3 portion is preserved as DNA: 54 bases, with reading frame beginning at the first base. From the germline V gene, CDR1 is SGHVS and CDR2 is FNYEAQ.